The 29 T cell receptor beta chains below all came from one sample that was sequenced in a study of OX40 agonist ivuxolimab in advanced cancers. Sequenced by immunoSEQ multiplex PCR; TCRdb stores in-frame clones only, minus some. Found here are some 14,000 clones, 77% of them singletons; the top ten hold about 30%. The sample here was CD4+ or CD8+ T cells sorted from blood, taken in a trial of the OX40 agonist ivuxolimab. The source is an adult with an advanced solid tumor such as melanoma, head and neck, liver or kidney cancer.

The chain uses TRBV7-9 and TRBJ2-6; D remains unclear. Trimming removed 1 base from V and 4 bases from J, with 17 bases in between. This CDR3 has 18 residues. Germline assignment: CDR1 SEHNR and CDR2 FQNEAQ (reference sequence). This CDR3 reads CASSLVPDHPLGANVLTF. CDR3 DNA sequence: TGTGCCAGCAGCTTAGTGCCAGACCACCCTCTGGGGGCCAACGTCCTGACTTTC.

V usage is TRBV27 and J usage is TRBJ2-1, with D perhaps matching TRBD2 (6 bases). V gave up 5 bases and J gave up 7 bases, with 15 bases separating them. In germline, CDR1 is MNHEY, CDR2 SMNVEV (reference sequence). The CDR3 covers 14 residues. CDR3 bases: TGTGCCAGCAGTGAACGGGGGTTGGGAAATGAGCAGTTCTTC. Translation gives CASSERGLGNEQFF.

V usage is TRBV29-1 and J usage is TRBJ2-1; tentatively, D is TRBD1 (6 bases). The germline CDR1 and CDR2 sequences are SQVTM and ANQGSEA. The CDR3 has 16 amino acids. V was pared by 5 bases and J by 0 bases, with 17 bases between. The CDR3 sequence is CSVFGQGPSSYNEQFF. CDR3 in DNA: TGCAGCGTTTTTGGGCAGGGGCCGAGCTCCTACAATGAGCAGTTCTTC.

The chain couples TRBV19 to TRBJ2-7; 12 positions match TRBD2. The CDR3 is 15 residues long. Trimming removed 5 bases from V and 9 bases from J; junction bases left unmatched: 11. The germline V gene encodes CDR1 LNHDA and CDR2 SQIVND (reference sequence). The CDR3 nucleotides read TGTGCCAGTAGTCCCTCTAGCGGGAGGGCCGTTGGGCAGTACTTC. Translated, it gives CASSPSSGRAVGQYF. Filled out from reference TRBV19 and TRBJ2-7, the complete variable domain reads DGGITQSPKYLFRKEGQNVTLSCEQNLNHDAMYWYRQDPGQGLRLIYYSQIVNDFQKGDIAEGYSVSREKKESFPLTVTSAQKNPTAFYLCASSPSSGRAVGQYFGPGTRLTVT.

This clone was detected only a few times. The chain's CDR3 is CASSLRGFGRNTEAFF. In DNA form, the CDR3 reads TGTGCCAGCAGCTTGAGGGGCTTCGGAAGGAACACTGAAGCTTTCTTT. The chain has TRBV5-8 and TRBJ1-1; possibly TRBD1 for D (5 bases). With 1 base removed from V and 1 base from J, the gap between germline ends came to 14 bases. The CDR3 length is 16 residues. Germline values: CDR1 SGHTS, CDR2 YDEGEE.

The CDR3 region is CASNPGPPVETQYF. CDR3 coding DNA: TGTGCCAGCAATCCGGGTCCTCCGGTGGAGACCCAGTACTTC. The chain joins TRBV2 to TRBJ2-5; D is ambiguous. Looked up from germline, CDR1 is SNHLY and CDR2 is FYNNEI. This CDR3 is built from 14 residues. Trimming pared 7 bases from V and 5 bases from J, leaving 17 bases between.

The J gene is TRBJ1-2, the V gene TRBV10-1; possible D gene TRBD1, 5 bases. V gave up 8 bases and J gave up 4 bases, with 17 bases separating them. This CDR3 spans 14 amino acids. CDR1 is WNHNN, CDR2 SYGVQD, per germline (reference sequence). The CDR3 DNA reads TGCGCCAGCCGCGGACCCGGACATCCCTATGGCTACACCTTC. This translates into CASRGPGHPYGYTF.

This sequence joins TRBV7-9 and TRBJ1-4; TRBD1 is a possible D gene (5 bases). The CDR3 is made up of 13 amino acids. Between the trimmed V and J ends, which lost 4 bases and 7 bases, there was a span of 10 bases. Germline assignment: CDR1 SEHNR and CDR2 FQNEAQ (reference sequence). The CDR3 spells CASSSGEGEKLFF. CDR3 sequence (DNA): TGTGCCAGCAGCTCGGGGGAGGGTGAAAAACTGTTTTTT. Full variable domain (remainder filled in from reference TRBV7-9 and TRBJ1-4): DTGVSQNPRHKITKRGQNVTFRCDPISEHNRLYWYRQTLGQGPEFLTYFQNEAQLEKSRLLSDRFSAERPKGSFSTLEIQRTEQGDSAMYLCASSSGEGEKLFFGSGTQLSVL.

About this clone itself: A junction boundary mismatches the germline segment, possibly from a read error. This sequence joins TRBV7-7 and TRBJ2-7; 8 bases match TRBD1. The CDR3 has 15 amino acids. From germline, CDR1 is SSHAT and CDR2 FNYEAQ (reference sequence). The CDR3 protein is CASSIGQGSSYEQYF. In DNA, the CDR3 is TGTGCTAGCAGCATAGGACAGGGTAGCTCCTACGAGCAGTACTTC. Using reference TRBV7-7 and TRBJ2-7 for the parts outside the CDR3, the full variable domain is GAGVSQSPRYKVTKRGQDVTLRCDPISSHATLYWYQQALGQGPEFLTYFNYEAQPDKSGLPSDRFSAERPEGSISTLTIQRTEQRDSAMYRCASSIGQGSSYEQYFGPGTRLTVT.

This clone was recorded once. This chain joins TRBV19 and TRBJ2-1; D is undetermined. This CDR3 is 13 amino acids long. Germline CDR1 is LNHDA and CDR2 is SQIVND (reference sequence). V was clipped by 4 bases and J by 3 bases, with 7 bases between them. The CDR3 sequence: CASSTMGYNEQFF. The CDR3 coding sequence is TGTGCCAGTAGTACCATGGGCTACAATGAGCAGTTCTTC.

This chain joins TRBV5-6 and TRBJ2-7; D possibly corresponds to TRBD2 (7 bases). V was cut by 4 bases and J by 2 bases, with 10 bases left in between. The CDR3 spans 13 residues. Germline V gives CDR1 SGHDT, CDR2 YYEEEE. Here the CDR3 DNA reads TGTGCCAGCAGCCCGGGGGGCCCCTACGAGCAGTACTTC. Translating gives CASSPGGPYEQYF.

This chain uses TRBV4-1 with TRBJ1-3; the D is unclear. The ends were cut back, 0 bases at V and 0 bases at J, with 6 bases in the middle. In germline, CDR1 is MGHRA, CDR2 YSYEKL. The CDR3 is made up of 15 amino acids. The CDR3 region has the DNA TGCGCCAGCAGCCAAGAGGCAGACTCTGGAAACACCATATATTTT. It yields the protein CASSQEADSGNTIYF.

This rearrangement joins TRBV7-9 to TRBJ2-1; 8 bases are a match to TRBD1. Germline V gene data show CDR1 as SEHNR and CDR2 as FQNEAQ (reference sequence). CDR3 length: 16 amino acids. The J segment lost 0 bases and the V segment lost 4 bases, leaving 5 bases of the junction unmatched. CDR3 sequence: CASSSTGTGSYNEQFF. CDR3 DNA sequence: TGTGCCAGCAGCTCAACCGGGACAGGCTCCTACAATGAGCAGTTCTTC.

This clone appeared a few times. Here the CDR3 reads CASSLSGDDTQYF. The CDR3 nucleotides read TGTGCCAGCAGCTTATCTGGAGATGATACGCAGTATTTT. The chain combines TRBV7-3 with TRBJ2-3; D is unclear. Trimming pared 2 bases from V and 6 bases from J, leaving 9 bases between. The CDR3 length is 13 residues. The germline gives CDR1 SGHTA, CDR2 FQGTGA.

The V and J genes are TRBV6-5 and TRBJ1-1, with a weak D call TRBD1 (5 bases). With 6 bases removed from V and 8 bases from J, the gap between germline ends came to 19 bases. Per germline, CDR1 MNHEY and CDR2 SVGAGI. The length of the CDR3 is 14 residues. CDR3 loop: CASSPLDMVGEAFF. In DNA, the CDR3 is TGTGCCAGCAGCCCACTGGACATGGTCGGGGAAGCTTTCTTT.

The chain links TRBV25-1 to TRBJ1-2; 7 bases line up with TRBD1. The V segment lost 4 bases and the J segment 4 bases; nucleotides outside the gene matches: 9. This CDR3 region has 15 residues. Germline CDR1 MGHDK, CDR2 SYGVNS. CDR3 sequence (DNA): TGTGCCAGCAGTGCAATGGGACAGCTATCCTATGGCTACACCTTC. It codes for CASSAMGQLSYGYTF.

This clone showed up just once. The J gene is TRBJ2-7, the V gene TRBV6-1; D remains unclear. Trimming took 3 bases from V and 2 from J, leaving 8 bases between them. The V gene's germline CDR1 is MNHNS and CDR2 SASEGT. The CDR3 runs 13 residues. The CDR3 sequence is CASSEYAAYEQYF. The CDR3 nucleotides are TGTGCCAGCAGTGAGTACGCAGCCTACGAGCAGTACTTC.

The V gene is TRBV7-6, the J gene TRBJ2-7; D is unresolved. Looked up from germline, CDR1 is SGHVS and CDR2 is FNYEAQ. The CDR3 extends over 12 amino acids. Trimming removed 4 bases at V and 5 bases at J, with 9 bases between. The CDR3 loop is CASSSYLDEQYF. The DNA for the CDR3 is TGTGCCAGCAGCTCTTACTTGGACGAGCAGTACTTC.

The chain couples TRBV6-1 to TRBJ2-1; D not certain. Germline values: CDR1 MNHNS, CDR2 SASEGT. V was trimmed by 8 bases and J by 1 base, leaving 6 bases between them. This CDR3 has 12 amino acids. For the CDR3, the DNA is TGTGCCAGCCACCAGTCCTACAATGAGCAGTTCTTC. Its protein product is CASHQSYNEQFF.

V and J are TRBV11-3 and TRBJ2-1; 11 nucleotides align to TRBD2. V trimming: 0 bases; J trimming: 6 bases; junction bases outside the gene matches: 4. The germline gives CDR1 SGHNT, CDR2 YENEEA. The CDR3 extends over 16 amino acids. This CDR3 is CASSLDYSGRANEQFF. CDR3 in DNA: TGTGCCAGCAGCTTAGATTATAGCGGGAGGGCCAATGAGCAGTTCTTC.

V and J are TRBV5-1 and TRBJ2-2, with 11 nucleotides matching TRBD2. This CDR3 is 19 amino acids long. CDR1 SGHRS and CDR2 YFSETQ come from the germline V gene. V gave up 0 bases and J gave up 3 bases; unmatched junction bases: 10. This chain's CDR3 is CASSLARSGRAQYTGELFF. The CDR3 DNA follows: TGCGCCAGCAGCTTGGCCCGTAGCGGGAGGGCTCAGTACACCGGGGAGCTGTTTTTT. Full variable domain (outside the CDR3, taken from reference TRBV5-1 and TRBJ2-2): KAGVTQTPRYLIKTRGQQVTLSCSPISGHRSVSWYQQTPGQGLQFLFEYFSETQRNKGNFPGRFSGRQFSNSRSEMNVSTLELGDSALYLCASSLARSGRAQYTGELFFGEGSRLTVL.

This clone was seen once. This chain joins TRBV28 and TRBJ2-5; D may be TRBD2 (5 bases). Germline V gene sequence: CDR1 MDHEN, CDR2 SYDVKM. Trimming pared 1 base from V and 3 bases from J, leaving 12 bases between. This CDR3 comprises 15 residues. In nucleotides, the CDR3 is TGTGCCAGCAGTTTATCACCTGAGAGGGAAGAGACCCAGTACTTC. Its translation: CASSLSPEREETQYF.

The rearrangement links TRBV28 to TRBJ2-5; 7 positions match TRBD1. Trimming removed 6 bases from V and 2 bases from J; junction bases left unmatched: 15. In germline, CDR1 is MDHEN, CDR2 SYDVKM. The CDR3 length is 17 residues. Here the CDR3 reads CASSDPPGTEYQETQYF. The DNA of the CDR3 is TGTGCCAGCAGCGACCCCCCCGGGACAGAATATCAAGAGACCCAGTACTTC.

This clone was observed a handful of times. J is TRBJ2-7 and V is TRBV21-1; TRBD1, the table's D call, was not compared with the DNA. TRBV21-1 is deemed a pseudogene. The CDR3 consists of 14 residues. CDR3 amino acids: CASCRDRVSYEQYF. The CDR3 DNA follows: TGTGCCAGCTGCCGGGACAGGGTATCCTACGAGCAGTACTTC.

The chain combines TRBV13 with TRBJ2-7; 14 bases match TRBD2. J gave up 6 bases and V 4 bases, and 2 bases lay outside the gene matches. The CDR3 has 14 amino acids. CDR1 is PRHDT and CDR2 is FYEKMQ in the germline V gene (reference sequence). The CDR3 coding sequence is TGTGCCAGCAGCTCCGGACTAGCGGGAGGCGAGCAGTACTTC. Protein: CASSSGLAGGEQYF.

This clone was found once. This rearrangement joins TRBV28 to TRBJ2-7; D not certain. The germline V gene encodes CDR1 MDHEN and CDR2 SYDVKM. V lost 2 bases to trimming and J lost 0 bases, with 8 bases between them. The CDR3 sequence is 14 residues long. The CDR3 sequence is CASSLRIPSYEQYF. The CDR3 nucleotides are TGTGCCAGCAGTTTAAGAATCCCCTCCTACGAGCAGTACTTC.

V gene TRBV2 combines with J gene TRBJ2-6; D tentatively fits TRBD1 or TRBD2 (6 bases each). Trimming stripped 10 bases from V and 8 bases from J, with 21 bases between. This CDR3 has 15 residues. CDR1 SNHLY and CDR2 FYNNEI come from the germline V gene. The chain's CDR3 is CATGAVSRVSNVLTF. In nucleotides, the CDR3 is TGTGCCACGGGGGCCGTCTCTCGAGTATCCAACGTCCTGACTTTC.

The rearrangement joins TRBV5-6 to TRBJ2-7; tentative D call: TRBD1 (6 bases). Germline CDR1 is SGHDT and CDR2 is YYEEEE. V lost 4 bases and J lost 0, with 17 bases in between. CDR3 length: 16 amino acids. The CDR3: CASSPLDSYYSYEQYF. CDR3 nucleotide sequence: TGTGCCAGCAGCCCACTGGACAGCTATTACTCCTACGAGCAGTACTTC.

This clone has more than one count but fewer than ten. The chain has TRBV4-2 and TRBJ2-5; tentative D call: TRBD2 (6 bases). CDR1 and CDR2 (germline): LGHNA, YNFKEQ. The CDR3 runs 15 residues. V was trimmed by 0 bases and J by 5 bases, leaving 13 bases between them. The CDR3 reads CASSQEVTGDETQYF. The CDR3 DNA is TGTGCCAGCAGCCAAGAGGTTACGGGAGATGAGACCCAGTACTTC.